The entry that follows covers one T cell receptor beta chain sequence. This entry belongs to a study of CD8 T cells in Susac syndrome. Reverse transcription used 0.5 to 1 ug RNA and random hexamers. TCRdb re-called the immunoSEQ multiplex PCR reads through MiXCR, storing one row per CDR3 protein. The table has about 120,000 distinct CDR3 sequences, around 92% seen once. V lost 7 bases and J lost 11, with 15 bases in between. The CDR3 is 13 amino acids. Sequencing was carried out using CD4+ T cells from PBMCs. The rearrangement uses TRBV12-3 or TRBV12-4 and TRBJ1-6; D is undetermined. The clonotype comes from a human donor with multiple sclerosis. This CDR3 reads CASTPQTKAPLHF. CDR3 in DNA: TGTGCCAGCACCCCTCAAACAAAAGCACCCCTCCACTTT.